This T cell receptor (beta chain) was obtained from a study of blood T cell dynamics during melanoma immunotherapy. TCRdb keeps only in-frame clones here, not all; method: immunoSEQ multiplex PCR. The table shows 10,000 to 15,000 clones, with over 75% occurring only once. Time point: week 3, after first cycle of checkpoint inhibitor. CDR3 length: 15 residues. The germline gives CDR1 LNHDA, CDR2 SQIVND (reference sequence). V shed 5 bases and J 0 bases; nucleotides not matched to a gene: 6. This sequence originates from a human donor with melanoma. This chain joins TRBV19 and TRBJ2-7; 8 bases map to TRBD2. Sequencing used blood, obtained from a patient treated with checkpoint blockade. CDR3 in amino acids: CASSLSGTNSYEQYF. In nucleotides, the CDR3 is TGTGCCAGTAGTCTTAGCGGGACAAACTCCTACGAGCAGTACTTC. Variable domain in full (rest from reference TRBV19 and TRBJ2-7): DGGITQSPKYLFRKEGQNVTLSCEQNLNHDAMYWYRQDPGQGLRLIYYSQIVNDFQKGDIAEGYSVSREKKESFPLTVTSAQKNPTAFYLCASSLSGTNSYEQYFGPGTRLTVT.